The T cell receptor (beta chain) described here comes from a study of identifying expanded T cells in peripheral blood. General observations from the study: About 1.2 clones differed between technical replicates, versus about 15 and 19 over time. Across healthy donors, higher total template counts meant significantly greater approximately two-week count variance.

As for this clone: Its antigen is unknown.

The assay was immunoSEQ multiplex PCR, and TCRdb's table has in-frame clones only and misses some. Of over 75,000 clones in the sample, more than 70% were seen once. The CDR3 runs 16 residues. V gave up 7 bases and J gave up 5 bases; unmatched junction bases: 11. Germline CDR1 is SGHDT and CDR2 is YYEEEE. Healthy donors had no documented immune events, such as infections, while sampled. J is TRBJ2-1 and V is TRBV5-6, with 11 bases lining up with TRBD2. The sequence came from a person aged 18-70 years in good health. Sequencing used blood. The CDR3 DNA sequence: TGTGCCAGCTCAGGGATACTAGCGGGAGTTAACAATGAGCAGTTCTTC. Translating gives CASSGILAGVNNEQFF.